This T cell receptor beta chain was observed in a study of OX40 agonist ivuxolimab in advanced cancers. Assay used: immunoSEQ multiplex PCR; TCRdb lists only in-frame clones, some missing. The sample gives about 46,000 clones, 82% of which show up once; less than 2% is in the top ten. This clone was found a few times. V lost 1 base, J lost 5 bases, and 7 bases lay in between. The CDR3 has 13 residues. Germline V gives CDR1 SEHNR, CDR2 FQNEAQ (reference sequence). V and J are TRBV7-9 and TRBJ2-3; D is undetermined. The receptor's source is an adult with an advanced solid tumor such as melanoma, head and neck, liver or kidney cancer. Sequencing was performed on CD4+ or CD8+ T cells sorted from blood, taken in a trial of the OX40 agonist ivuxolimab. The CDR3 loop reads CASSLGGLDTQYF. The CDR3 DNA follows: TGTGCCAGCAGCTTAGGGGGTTTAGATACGCAGTATTTT.